This note documents a single T cell receptor beta chain sequence. For CDR3 and TCR beta VDJ profiling, genomic DNA was the template used. From the reads, TCRdb called clonotypes with MiXCR, one entry per CDR3 protein. Of about 190,000 distinct CDR3 sequences listed, roughly half are singletons. The sample is drawn from a study of CD8+CD57+ T cells in acquired aplastic anemia. Individuals selected for sequencing had exhibited CD8+CD57+ cell expansion on flow cytometry. V lost 6 bases to trimming and J lost 5 bases; unmatched junction nucleotides: 6. CDR1 SQVTM and CDR2 ANQGSEA come from the germline V gene. The CDR3 contains 13 residues.

This TCR came from a human donor with aplastic anemia. The V and J genes are TRBV29-1 and TRBJ2-5, with 10 bases lining up with TRBD1. Sequenced: sorted CD4+, CD8+, or CD8+CD57+ T cells (not recorded which) from PBMCs. The CDR3 loop reads CSVAGQGLETQYF. The CDR3 nucleotides read TGCAGCGTAGCGGGACAGGGGTTGGAGACCCAGTACTTC. Filled out from reference TRBV29-1 and TRBJ2-5, the complete variable domain reads SAVISQKPSRDICQRGTSLTIQCQVDSQVTMMFWYRQQPGQSLTLIATANQGSEATYESGFVIDKFPISRPNLTFSTLTVSNMSPEDSSIYLCSVAGQGLETQYFGPGTRLLVL.